The T cell receptor beta chain under discussion was sequenced for a study of CD8+CD57+ T cells in acquired aplastic anemia. Germline-derived CDR1 and CDR2 are MNHNS and SASEGT. The V and J ends lost 6 bases and 8 bases respectively, with 19 bases between them. The CDR3 has 14 residues. CDR3 and TCR beta VDJ profiling relied on genomic DNA as the template. TCRdb recomputed calls from the reads with MiXCR, one row per CDR3 protein. This sample carries about 150,000 distinct CDR3 sequences, less than 60% of them seen once, and the ten largest clones take approximately 12%. Whoever was chosen for sequencing had shown CD8+CD57+ cell expansion by flow cytometry.

The receptor comes from a human donor with aplastic anemia. The specimen was sorted CD4+, CD8+, or CD8+CD57+ T cells (not recorded which) from PBMCs. The J gene is TRBJ1-2, the V gene TRBV6-1, with D possibly matching TRBD1 (6 bases). The CDR3 spells CASSRSGGARGYTF. The CDR3 DNA follows: TGTGCCAGCAGCCGGTCCGGGGGCGCAAGGGGCTACACCTTC.